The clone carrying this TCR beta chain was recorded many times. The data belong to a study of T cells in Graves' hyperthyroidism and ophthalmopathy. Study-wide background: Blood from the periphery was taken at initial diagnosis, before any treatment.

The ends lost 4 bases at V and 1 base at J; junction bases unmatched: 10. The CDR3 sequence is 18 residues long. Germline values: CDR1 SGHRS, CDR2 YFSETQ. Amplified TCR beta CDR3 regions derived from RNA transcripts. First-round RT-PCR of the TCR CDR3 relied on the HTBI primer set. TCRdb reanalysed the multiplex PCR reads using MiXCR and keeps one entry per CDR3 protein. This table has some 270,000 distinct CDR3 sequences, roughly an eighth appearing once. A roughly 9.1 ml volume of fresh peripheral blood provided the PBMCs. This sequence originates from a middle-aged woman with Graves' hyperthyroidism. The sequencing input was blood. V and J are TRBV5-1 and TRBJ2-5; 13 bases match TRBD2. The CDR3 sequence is CASSVGLAGVRTQETQYF. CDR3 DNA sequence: TGCGCCAGCAGCGTCGGACTAGCGGGAGTAAGGACCCAAGAGACCCAGTACTTC. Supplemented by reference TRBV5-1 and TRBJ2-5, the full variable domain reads KAGVTQTPRYLIKTRGQQVTLSCSPISGHRSVSWYQQTPGQGLQFLFEYFSETQRNKGNFPGRFSGRQFSNSRSEMNVSTLELGDSALYLCASSVGLAGVRTQETQYFGPGTRLLVL.